The 5 T cell receptor beta chains presented below share a single source sample, sequenced in a study of blood T cells in healthy people across ages. A J-beta primer mix and a sample-barcoded 5' primer were used in a second PCR of roughly 7 to 12 cycles. TCRdb independently ran MiXCR on the 5' RACE reads; one entry per CDR3 protein. The table lists about 780,000 distinct CDR3 sequences, 35% to 60% of them singletons. The specimen was blood. These receptor sequences come from a man older than 75 in good health.

This clonotype has more than one count but fewer than ten. The chain has TRBV14 and TRBJ1-2, with 7 nucleotides matching TRBD1. The J segment lost 7 bases and the V segment lost 2 bases, leaving 4 bases of the junction unmatched. Germline lookup yields CDR1 SGHDN and CDR2 FVKESK. CDR3 size: 13 residues. The CDR3 loop reads CASSQLTGPGYTF. Written as DNA, the CDR3 is TGTGCCAGCAGCCAATTGACAGGGCCTGGCTACACCTTC.

In this sample, this clonotype turned up a few times. The chain couples TRBV20-1 to TRBJ2-1, with D possibly matching TRBD1 (5 bases). The germline V gene has CDR1 DFQATT and CDR2 SNEGSKA (reference sequence). V was shortened by 5 bases and J by 6 bases, with 26 bases between the two germline ends. The CDR3 contains 17 residues. The chain's CDR3 is CSASGQGEMSPFNEQFF. CDR3 bases: TGCAGTGCTTCTGGACAAGGAGAGATGTCCCCCTTCAATGAGCAGTTCTTC.

To note about this clonotype: No conserved phenylalanine or tryptophan is present at the end of the CDR3, so a read error is the likely explanation. The chain recombines TRBV6-2 or TRBV6-3 with TRBJ2-5; D uncertain. CDR3 length equals 14 residues. Germline values: CDR1 MNHEY, CDR2 SVGEGT. Between the trimmed V and J ends, which lost 3 bases and 7 bases, there was a span of 15 bases. The DNA of the CDR3 is TGTGCCAGCAGTTATGAGGCAGGAATCGGGACCCAGTACGTC. This gives the protein CASSYEAGIGTQYV.

As concerns this clonotype: A read error may explain this, as a much larger clone is one base away. The chain uses TRBV2 and TRBJ2-5; the D gene is possibly TRBD1 (5 bases). The CDR3 has 13 residues. Germline CDR1 and CDR2: SNHLY and FYNNEI. The CDR3, as DNA: TGTGCCAGCGGTGACGACAGAAAAGAGACCCAGTACTTC. It yields the protein CASGDDRKETQYF. Full variable domain (missing parts from reference TRBV2 and TRBJ2-5): EPEVTQTPSHQVTQMGQEVILRCVPISNHLYFYWYRQILGQKVEFLVSFYNNEISEKSEIFDDQFSVERPDGSNFTLKIRSTKLEDSAMYFCASGDDRKETQYFGPGTRLLVL.

V usage is TRBV19 and J usage is TRBJ1-5; weak D call: TRBD1 (6 bases). Between the trimmed V and J ends, which lost 6 bases and 4 bases, there was a span of 13 bases. The germline V gene encodes CDR1 LNHDA and CDR2 SQIVND (reference sequence). The CDR3 consists of 14 residues. CDR3 nucleotides: TGTGCCAGTAGCCAACAGGGAAGAAATCAGCCCCAGCATTTT. It specifies CASSQQGRNQPQHF.